The entry below describes one T cell receptor (beta chain). What it recognizes is unknown. The sample belongs to a study of T cell responses to AZD1222 COVID-19 vaccine. Study-level findings and limits: Close to half of all spike-specific TCRs reportedly target regions of the variants that are unmutated. Two doses of AZD1222 preceded a rise in Spike-specific TCR breadth and depth.

The junction had 2 bases not matched to a gene; V was cut back by 1 base and J by 7 bases. CDR1 and CDR2 from the germline V gene are MGHRA and YSYEKL. The CDR3 covers 14 residues. Method: immunoSEQ multiplex PCR; TCRdb's copy keeps in-frame clones and lacks some. The sample shows some 120,000 clones, around 89% of them seen only once. This sequence was found in an adult in good health. The sequencing here drew on peripheral blood, taken on day 0 of MenACWY control vaccination. This chain joins TRBV4-1 and TRBJ1-5, with 9 bases lining up with TRBD1. The CDR3 is CASSQVTGGQPQHF. As DNA, the CDR3 is TGCGCCAGCAGCCAAGTTACAGGGGGCCAGCCCCAGCATTTT.